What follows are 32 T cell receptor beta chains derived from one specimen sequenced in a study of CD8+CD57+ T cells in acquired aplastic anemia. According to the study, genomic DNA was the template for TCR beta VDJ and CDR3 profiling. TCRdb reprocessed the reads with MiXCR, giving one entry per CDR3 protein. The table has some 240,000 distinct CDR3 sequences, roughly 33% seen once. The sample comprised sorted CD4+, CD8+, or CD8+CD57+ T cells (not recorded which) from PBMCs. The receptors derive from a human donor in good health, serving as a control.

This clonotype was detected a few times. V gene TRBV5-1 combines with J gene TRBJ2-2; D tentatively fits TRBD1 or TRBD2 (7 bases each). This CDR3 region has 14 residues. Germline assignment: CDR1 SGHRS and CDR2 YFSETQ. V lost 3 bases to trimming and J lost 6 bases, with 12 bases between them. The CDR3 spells CASSWEGAAGELFF. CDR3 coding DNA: TGCGCCAGCAGCTGGGAGGGGGCCGCCGGGGAGCTGTTTTTT.

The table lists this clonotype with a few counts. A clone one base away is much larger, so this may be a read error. In DNA form, the CDR3 reads TGTGCCAGCAGACGGGACAGTAGCTCCTACGAGCAGCACTTC. This translates into CASRRDSSSYEQHF. The chain has TRBV5-4 and TRBJ2-7, with 7 bases that match TRBD1. CDR1 is SGHNT, CDR2 YYREEE, per germline (reference sequence). The CDR3 consists of 14 residues.

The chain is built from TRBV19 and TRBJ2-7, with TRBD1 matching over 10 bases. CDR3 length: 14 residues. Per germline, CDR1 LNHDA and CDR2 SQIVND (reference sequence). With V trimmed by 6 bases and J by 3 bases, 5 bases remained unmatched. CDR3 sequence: CASSRGQGNYEQYV. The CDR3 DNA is TGTGCCAGTAGCCGGGGACAGGGGAACTACGAGCAGTACGTC.

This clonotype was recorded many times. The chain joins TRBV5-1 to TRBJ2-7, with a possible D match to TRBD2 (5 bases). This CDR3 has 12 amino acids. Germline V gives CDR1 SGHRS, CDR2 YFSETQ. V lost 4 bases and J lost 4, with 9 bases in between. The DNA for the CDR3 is TGCGCCAGCAGCCGTGAGGGTTACGAGCAGTACTTC. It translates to CASSREGYEQYF.

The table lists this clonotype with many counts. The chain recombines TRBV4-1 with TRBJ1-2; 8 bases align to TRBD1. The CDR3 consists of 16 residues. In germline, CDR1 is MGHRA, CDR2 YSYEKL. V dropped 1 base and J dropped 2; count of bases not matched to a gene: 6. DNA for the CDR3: TGCGCCAGCAGCCAAGGGTGGTGGGACAGGAACTATGGCTACACCTTC. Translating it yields CASSQGWWDRNYGYTF.

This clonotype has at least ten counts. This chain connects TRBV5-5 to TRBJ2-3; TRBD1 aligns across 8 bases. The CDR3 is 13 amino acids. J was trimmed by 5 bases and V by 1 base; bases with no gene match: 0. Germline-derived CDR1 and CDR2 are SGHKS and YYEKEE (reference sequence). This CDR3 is CASSLTGGDTQYF. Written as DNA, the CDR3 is TGTGCCAGCAGCTTGACAGGGGGAGATACGCAGTATTTT.

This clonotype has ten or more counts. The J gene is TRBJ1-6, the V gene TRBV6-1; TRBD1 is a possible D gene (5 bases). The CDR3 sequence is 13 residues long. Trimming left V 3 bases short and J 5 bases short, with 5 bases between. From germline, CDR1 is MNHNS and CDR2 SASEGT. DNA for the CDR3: TGTGCCAGCAGTGACAGGGATAATTCACCCCTCCACTTT. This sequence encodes CASSDRDNSPLHF.

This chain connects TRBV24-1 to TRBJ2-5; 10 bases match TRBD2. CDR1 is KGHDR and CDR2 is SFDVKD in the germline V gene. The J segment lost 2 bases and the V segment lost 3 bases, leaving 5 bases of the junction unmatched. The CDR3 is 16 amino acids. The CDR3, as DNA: TGTGCCACCAGTGATCCCACTAGCGGGGAACAAGAGACCCAGTACTTC. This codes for CATSDPTSGEQETQYF.

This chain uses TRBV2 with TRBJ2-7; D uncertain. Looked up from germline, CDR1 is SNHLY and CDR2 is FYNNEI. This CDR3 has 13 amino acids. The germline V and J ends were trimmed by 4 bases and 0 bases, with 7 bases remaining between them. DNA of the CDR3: TGTGCCAGCAGTGGGGAACCCTCCTACGAGCAGTACGTC. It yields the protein CASSGEPSYEQYV.

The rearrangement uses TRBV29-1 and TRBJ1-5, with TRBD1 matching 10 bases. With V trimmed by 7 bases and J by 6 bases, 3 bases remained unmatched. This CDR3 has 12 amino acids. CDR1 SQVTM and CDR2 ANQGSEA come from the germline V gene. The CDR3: CSARDRGQPQHF. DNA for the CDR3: TGCAGCGCCCGGGACAGGGGTCAGCCCCAGCATTTT.

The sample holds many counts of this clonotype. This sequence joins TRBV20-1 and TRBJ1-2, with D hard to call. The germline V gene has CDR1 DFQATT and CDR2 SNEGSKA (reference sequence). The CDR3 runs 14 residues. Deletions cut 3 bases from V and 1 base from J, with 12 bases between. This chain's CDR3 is CSASSAVHNYGYTF. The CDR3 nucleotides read TGCAGTGCTAGTTCGGCAGTTCATAACTATGGCTACACCTTC.

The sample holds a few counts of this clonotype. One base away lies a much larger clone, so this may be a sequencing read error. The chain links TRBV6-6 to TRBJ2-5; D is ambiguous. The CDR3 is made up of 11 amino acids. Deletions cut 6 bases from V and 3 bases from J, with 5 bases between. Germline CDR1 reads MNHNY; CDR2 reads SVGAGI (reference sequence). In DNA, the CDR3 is TGTGCCAGCAGCTACGAAGAGACCCAGTACTTC. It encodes CASSYEETQYF.

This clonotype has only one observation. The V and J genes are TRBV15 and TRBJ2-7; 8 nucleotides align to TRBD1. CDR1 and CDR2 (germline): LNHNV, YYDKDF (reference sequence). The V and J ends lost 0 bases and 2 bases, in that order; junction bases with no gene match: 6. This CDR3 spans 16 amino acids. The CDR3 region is CATSRDLTGVAYEQYF. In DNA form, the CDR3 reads TGTGCCACCAGCAGAGATCTGACAGGGGTAGCCTACGAGCAGTACTTC.

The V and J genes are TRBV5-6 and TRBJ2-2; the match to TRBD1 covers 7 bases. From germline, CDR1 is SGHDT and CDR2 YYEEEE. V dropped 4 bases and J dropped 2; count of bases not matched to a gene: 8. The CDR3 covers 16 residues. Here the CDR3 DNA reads TGTGCCAGCAGCACCGCCGGGACAGCAAACACCGGGGAGCTGTTTTTT. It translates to CASSTAGTANTGELFF. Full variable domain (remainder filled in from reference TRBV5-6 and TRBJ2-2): DAGVTQSPTHLIKTRGQQVTLRCSPKSGHDTVSWYQQALGQGPQFIFQYYEEEERQRGNFPDRFSGHQFPNYSSELNVNALLLGDSALYLCASSTAGTANTGELFFGEGSRLTVL.

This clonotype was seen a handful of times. In DNA form, the CDR3 reads TGTGCCAGCAGCCCTCGACAGGGGGCGGGTTTCGCTGAAGCTTTCTTT. Translation gives CASSPRQGAGFAEAFF. This rearrangement joins TRBV11-1 to TRBJ1-1; 10 bases are a match to TRBD1. V lost 5 bases, J lost 6 bases, and 12 bases stayed unmatched. The CDR3 is made up of 16 amino acids. CDR1 and CDR2 (germline): SGHAT, FQDESV (reference sequence).

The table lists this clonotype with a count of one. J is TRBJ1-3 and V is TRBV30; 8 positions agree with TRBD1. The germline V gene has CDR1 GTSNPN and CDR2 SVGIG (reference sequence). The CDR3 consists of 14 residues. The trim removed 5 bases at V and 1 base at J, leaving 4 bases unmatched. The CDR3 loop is CAWVRTGSGNTIYF. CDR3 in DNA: TGTGCCTGGGTCAGGACAGGGTCTGGAAACACCATATATTTT. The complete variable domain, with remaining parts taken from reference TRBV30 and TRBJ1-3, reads SQTIHQWPATLVQPVGSPLSLECTVEGTSNPNLYWYRQAAGRGLQLLFYSVGIGQISSEVPQNLSASRPQDRQFILSSKKLLLSDSGFYLCAWVRTGSGNTIYFGEGSWLTVV.

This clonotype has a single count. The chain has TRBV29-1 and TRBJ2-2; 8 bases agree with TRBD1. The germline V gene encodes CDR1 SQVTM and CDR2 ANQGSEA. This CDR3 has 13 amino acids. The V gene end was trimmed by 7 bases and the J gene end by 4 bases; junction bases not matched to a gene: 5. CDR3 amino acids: CSAGTGSTGELFF. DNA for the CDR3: TGCAGCGCCGGGACAGGCAGCACCGGGGAGCTGTTTTTT.

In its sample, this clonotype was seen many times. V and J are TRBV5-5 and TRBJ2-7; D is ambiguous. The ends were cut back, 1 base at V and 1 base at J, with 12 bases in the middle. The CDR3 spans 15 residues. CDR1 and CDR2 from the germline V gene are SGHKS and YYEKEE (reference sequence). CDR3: CASSLSPVRSYEQYF. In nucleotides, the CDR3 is TGTGCCAGCAGCTTGTCCCCCGTTAGGTCCTACGAGCAGTACTTC.

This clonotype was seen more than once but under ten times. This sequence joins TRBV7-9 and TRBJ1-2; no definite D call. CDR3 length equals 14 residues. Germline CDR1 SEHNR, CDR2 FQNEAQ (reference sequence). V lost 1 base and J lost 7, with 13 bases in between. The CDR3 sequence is CASSLVEEASGYTF. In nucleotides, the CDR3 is TGTGCCAGCAGCTTAGTCGAAGAGGCTAGTGGCTACACCTTC.

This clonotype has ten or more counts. The CDR3 loop is CASRRTLDQPQHF. In nucleotides, the CDR3 is TGCGCCAGCAGACGGACACTTGATCAGCCCCAGCATTTT. The chain links TRBV5-1 to TRBJ1-5; tentatively, D is TRBD1 (5 bases). Per germline, CDR1 SGHRS and CDR2 YFSETQ. The CDR3 is made up of 13 amino acids. V was clipped by 5 bases and J by 5 bases, with 11 bases between them. Looking up the rest from reference TRBV5-1 and TRBJ1-5 gives the full variable domain: KAGVTQTPRYLIKTRGQQVTLSCSPISGHRSVSWYQQTPGQGLQFLFEYFSETQRNKGNFPGRFSGRQFSNSRSEMNVSTLELGDSALYLCASRRTLDQPQHFGDGTRLSIL.

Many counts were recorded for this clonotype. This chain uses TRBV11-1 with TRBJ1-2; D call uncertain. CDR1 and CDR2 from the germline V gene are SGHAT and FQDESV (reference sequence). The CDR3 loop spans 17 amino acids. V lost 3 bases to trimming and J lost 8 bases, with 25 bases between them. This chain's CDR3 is CASSFSLFRLRTEGYTF. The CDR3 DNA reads TGTGCCAGCAGCTTCAGTTTATTTCGACTAAGGACGGAAGGCTACACCTTC. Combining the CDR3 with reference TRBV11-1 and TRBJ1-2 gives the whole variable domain EAEVAQSPRYKITEKSQAVAFWCDPISGHATLYWYRQILGQGPELLVQFQDESVVDDSQLPKDRFSAERLKGVDSTLKIQPAELGDSAMYLCASSFSLFRLRTEGYTFGSGTRLTVV.

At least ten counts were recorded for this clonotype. The CDR3 is CASSSDRWEETQYF. The CDR3 DNA is TGTGCCAGCAGCTCTGACAGATGGGAAGAGACCCAGTACTTC. The chain has TRBV7-9 and TRBJ2-5; possibly TRBD1 for D (5 bases). CDR3 length: 14 residues. The V gene lost 4 bases and the J gene lost 3 bases, with 12 bases spanning the gap. Germline CDR1 and CDR2: SEHNR and FQNEAQ (reference sequence).

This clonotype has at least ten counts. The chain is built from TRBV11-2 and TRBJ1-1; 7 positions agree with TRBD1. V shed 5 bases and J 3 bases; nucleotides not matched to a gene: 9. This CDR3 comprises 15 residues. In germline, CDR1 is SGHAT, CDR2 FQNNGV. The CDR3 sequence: CASSKRQGRHTEAFF. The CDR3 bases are TGTGCCAGCAGCAAACGACAGGGTCGGCACACTGAAGCTTTCTTT.

For the CDR3, the DNA is TGTGCCATCAGTGAGTCGAAGGGGCAGGGTGGCTACACCTTC. Its protein product is CAISESKGQGGYTF. This chain uses TRBV10-3 with TRBJ1-2, with D possibly being TRBD1 (5 bases). V was shortened by 0 bases and J by 7 bases, with 12 bases between the two germline ends. The CDR3 totals 14 residues. Germline CDR1 reads ENHRY; CDR2 reads SYGVKD.

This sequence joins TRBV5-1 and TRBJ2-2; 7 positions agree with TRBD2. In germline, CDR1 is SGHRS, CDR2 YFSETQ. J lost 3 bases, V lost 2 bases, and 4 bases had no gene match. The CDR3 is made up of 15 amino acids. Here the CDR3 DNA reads TGCGCCAGCAGCTTTGCGGGAGCTGACACCGGGGAGCTGTTTTTT. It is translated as CASSFAGADTGELFF.

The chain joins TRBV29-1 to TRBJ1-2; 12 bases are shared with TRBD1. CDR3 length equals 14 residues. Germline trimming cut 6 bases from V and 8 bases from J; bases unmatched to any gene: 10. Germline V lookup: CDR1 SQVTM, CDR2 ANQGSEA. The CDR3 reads CSVTGTGGDLGYTF. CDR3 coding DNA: TGCAGCGTAACCGGGACAGGGGGCGATCTGGGCTACACCTTC.

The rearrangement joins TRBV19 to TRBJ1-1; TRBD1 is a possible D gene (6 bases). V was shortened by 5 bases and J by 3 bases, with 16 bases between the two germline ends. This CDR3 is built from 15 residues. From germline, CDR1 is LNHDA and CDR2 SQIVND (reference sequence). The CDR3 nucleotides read TGTGCCAGTAGTGCGTTTCAGGGGAGGGACACTGAAGCTTTCTTT. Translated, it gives CASSAFQGRDTEAFF.

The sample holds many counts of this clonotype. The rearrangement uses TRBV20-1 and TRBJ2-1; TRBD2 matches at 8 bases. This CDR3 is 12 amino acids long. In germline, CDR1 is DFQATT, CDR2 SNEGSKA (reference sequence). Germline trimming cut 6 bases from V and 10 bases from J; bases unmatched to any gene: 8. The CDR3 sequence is CSARTSFREQFF. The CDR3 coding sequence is TGCAGTGCCAGGACTAGCTTCCGGGAGCAGTTCTTC.

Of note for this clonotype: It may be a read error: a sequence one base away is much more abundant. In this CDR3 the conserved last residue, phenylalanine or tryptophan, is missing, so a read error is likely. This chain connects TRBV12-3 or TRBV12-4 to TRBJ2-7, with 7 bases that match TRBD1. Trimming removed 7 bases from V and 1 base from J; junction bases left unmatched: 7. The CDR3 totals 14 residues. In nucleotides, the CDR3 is TGTGCCAGCACTTTGACAGGGTCTTCCTACGAGCAGTACCTC. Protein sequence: CASTLTGSSYEQYL.

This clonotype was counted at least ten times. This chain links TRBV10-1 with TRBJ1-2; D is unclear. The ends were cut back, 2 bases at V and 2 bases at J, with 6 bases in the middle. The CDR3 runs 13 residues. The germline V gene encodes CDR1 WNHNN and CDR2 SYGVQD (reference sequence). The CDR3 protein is CASSETQNYGYTF. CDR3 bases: TGCGCCAGCAGTGAGACCCAGAACTATGGCTACACCTTC.

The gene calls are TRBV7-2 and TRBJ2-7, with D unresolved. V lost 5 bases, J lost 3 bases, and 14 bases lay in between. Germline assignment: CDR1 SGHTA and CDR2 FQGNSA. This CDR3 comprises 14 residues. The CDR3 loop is CASSPGIRDYEQYF. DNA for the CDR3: TGTGCCAGCAGCCCCGGCATTCGAGACTACGAGCAGTACTTC.

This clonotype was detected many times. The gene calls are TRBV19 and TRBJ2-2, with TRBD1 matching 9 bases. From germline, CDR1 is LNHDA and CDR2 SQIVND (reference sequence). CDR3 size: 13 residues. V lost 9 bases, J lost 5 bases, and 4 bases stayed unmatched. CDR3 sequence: CASRDRATGELFF. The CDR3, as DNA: TGTGCCAGCAGGGACAGGGCGACCGGGGAGCTGTTTTTT.